The 8 T cell receptor beta chains below come from one sample, sequenced in a study of OX40 agonist ivuxolimab in advanced cancers. Produced via immunoSEQ multiplex PCR; TCRdb's table is partial and in-frame only. This table has 80,000 to 95,000 clones, around 90% appearing once. Material: CD4+ or CD8+ T cells sorted from blood, obtained in a trial of the OX40 agonist ivuxolimab. The receptors shown here come from an adult with an advanced solid tumor such as melanoma, head and neck, liver or kidney cancer.

The V gene is TRBV7-2, the J gene TRBJ1-1, with TRBD1 identical over 7 bases. This CDR3 has 14 amino acids. V lost 5 bases and J lost 1; bases outside the gene matches: 4. CDR1 and CDR2 from the germline V gene are SGHTA and FQGNSA. CDR3 region: CASSRGTENTEAFF. The CDR3 nucleotides are TGTGCCAGCAGCCGTGGGACAGAGAACACTGAAGCTTTCTTT.

The chain uses TRBV5-4 and TRBJ2-3; D may be TRBD2 (6 bases). The CDR3 has 16 residues. The germline gives CDR1 SGHNT, CDR2 YYREEE (reference sequence). Deletions cut 4 bases from V and 2 bases from J, with 17 bases between. In DNA form, the CDR3 reads TGTGCCAGCAGCCGTTACGTGGGGGGATTCACAGATACGCAGTATTTT. This gives the protein CASSRYVGGFTDTQYF.

The rearrangement joins TRBV6-1 to TRBJ2-5, with 7 nucleotides matching TRBD1. The V gene's germline CDR1 is MNHNS and CDR2 SASEGT. This CDR3 is built from 15 residues. Losses at the gene ends were 6 bases for V and 1 base for J; bases not matched to a gene: 8. DNA of the CDR3: TGTGCCAGCAGGACAATGACAGGGACCCAAGAGACCCAGTACTTC. This encodes CASRTMTGTQETQYF.

The V gene is TRBV11-3, the J gene TRBJ2-1, with D possibly being TRBD1 or TRBD2 (5 bases each). This CDR3 spans 15 amino acids. The ends were cut back, 5 bases at V and 6 bases at J, with 17 bases in the middle. Germline CDR1 is SGHNT and CDR2 is YENEEA. As DNA, the CDR3 is TGTGCCAGCAGCGAGGGGACCGGAGAGGTCAATGAGCAGTTCTTC. This encodes CASSEGTGEVNEQFF.

V usage is TRBV6-6 and J usage is TRBJ2-1, with D perhaps matching TRBD1 (6 bases). The CDR3 spans 14 residues. CDR1 and CDR2 from the germline V gene are MNHNY and SVGAGI (reference sequence). Trimming took 4 bases from V and 4 from J, leaving 11 bases between them. The CDR3 DNA reads as TGTGCCAGCAGTTCCGAACAGGGATACAATGAGCAGTTCTTC. This encodes CASSSEQGYNEQFF.

The chain employs TRBV7-2 and TRBJ2-1, with TRBD1 matching 9 bases. The CDR3 length is 17 residues. Germline-derived CDR1 and CDR2 are SGHTA and FQGNSA. Germline trimming cut 4 bases from V and 9 bases from J; bases unmatched to any gene: 16. CDR3 DNA sequence: TGTGCCAGCAGCTCCTCAGGGGGACAGGGTATAAGCGGTGAGCAGTTCTTC. Translation: CASSSSGGQGISGEQFF.

V gene TRBV7-9 combines with J gene TRBJ2-1, with 10 bases matching TRBD2. Unmatched junction bases numbered 8, after V lost 1 base and J lost 8 bases. Germline V lookup: CDR1 SEHNR, CDR2 FQNEAQ (reference sequence). The CDR3 is made up of 16 amino acids. CDR3 sequence reads: CASSLGSSGGAHEQFF. The CDR3 DNA reads TGTGCCAGCAGCTTAGGATCCAGCGGGGGGGCCCATGAGCAGTTCTTC.

This chain joins TRBV7-2 and TRBJ2-2; 10 bases map to TRBD1. Germline loops: CDR1 SGHTA, CDR2 FQGNSA. V dropped 5 bases and J dropped 5; count of bases not matched to a gene: 8. The CDR3 has 16 amino acids. This chain's CDR3 is CASSVRQGAVTGELFF. The CDR3 DNA is TGTGCCAGCAGCGTTAGACAGGGGGCCGTTACCGGGGAGCTGTTTTTT.